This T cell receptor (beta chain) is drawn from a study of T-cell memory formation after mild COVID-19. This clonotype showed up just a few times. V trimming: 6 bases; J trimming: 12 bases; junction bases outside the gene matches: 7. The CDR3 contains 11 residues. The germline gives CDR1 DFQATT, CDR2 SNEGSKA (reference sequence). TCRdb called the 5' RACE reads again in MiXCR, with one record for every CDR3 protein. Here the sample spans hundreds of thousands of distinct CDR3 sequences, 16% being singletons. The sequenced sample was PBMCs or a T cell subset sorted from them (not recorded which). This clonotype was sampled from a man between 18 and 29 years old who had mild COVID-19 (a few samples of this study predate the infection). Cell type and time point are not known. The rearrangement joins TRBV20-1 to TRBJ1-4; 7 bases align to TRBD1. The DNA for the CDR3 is TGCAGTGCATCCGGGACAGTTGAACTGTTTTTT. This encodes CSASGTVELFF.